Detailed here is one T cell receptor beta chain. The data were produced by immunoSEQ multiplex PCR, yet TCRdb's version contains in-frame clones alone and is incomplete. The sample lists about 14,000 clones; approximately 74% were seen once. This entry is derived from a study of chemoradiotherapy in HPV16-positive cancers. The V gene end was trimmed by 5 bases and the J gene end by 0 bases; junction bases not matched to a gene: 6. Germline V CDR1 and CDR2: SGHDN, FVKESK. CDR3 length: 16 residues. The sequence came from a human donor with HPV-associated anogenital cancer. V gene TRBV14 combines with J gene TRBJ1-3, with 8 bases fitting TRBD1. The sample was collected from a patient who underwent chemoradiotherapy. CDR3 residues: CASSSQGESSGNTIYF. In DNA, the CDR3 is TGTGCCAGCAGCTCACAGGGGGAGAGCTCTGGAAACACCATATATTTT.